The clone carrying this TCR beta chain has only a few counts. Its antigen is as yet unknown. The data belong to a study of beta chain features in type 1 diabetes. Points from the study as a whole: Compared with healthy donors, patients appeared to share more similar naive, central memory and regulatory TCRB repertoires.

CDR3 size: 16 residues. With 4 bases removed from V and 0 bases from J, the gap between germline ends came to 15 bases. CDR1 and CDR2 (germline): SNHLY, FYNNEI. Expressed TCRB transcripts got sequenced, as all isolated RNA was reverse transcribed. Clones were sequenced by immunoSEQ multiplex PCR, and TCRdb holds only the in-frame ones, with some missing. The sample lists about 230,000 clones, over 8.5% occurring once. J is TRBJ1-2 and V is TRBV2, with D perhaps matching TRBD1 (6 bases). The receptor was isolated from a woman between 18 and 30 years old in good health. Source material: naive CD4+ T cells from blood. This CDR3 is CASSGITGRANYGYTF. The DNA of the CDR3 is TGTGCCAGCAGTGGAATAACAGGGAGAGCTAACTATGGCTACACCTTC.